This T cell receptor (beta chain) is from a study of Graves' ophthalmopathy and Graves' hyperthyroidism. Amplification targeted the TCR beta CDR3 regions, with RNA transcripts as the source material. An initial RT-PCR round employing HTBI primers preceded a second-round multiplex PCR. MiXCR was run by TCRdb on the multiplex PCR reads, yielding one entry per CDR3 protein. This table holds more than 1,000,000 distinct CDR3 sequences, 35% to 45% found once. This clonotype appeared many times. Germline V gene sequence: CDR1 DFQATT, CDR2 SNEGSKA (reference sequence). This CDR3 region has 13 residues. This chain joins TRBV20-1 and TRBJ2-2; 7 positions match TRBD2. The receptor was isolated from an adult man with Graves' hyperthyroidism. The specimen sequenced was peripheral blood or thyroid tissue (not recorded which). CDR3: CSISSGATGELFF. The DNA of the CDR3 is TGCAGCATCTCGAGCGGGGCAACCGGGGAGCTGTTTTTT.